Following are 27 T cell receptor beta chains from one sample sequenced in a study of PD-1 blockade in classical Hodgkin lymphoma. The repertoire was sequenced with immunoSEQ multiplex PCR; TCRdb's copy has only in-frame clones and lacks some. The sample records about 36,000 clones, about 70% being singletons. Every patient relapsed after autologous stem cell transplantation, and brentuximab vedotin exposure varied. Sequencing used peripheral blood mononuclear cells (PBMCs), obtained before the second cycle of nivolumab. Source of these receptors: a human donor with classical Hodgkin lymphoma.

The count of this clone is one. The chain carries TRBV9 and TRBJ2-3; TRBD2 agrees at 14 bases. Germline lookup yields CDR1 SGDLS and CDR2 YYNGEE. The junction had 4 bases not matched to a gene; V was cut back by 0 bases and J by 7 bases. The CDR3 totals 16 residues. In DNA, the CDR3 is TGTGCCAGCAGCGTAGCAGGGACTAGCGGGAGACATACGCAGTATTTT. Translation: CASSVAGTSGRHTQYF.

The chain employs TRBV2 and TRBJ1-1; 7 bases map to TRBD1. Germline V CDR1 and CDR2: SNHLY, FYNNEI. The CDR3 contains 15 residues. Unmatched junction bases numbered 1, after V lost 0 bases and J lost 0 bases. The chain's CDR3 is CASSEAGQLNTEAFF. The CDR3 bases are TGTGCCAGCAGTGAAGCGGGACAGCTGAACACTGAAGCTTTCTTT. The variable domain in full, completed from reference TRBV2 and TRBJ1-1, reads EPEVTQTPSHQVTQMGQEVILRCVPISNHLYFYWYRQILGQKVEFLVSFYNNEISEKSEIFDDQFSVERPDGSNFTLKIRSTKLEDSAMYFCASSEAGQLNTEAFFGQGTRLTVV.

This clone was counted ten times or more. For the CDR3, the DNA is TGTGCCAGCAGTGAGGGACGGATATTAAATGAAAAACTGTTTTTT. The encoded protein is CASSEGRILNEKLFF. This chain links TRBV2 with TRBJ1-4; D perhaps matches TRBD1 (5 bases). Germline V gives CDR1 SNHLY, CDR2 FYNNEI. Trimming shortened V by 3 bases and J by 5 bases, and 13 bases separated the two germline ends. There are 15 residues in the CDR3.

V usage is TRBV5-4 and J usage is TRBJ1-2; D ambiguous. CDR1 and CDR2 from the germline V gene are SGHNT and YYREEE (reference sequence). The length of the CDR3 is 15 residues. Trimming stripped 0 bases from V and 3 bases from J, with 12 bases between. The CDR3 spells CASSLESNGYYGYTF. CDR3 coding DNA: TGTGCCAGCAGCTTGGAAAGTAACGGCTACTATGGCTACACCTTC.

V usage is TRBV2 and J usage is TRBJ1-3, with D uncertain. This CDR3 is built from 15 residues. Trimming shortened V by 5 bases and J by 0 bases, and 11 bases separated the two germline ends. CDR1 is SNHLY, CDR2 FYNNEI, per germline. For the CDR3, the DNA is TGTGCCAGCAGTTTGGAGGTAGACTCTGGAAACACCATATATTTT. Translating it yields CASSLEVDSGNTIYF.

The CDR3 sequence: CASSEWGAFNEKLFF. In nucleotides, the CDR3 is TGTGCCAGCAGTGAATGGGGGGCCTTTAATGAAAAACTGTTTTTT. This chain connects TRBV2 to TRBJ1-4; the D gene is possibly TRBD1 (6 bases). CDR3 size: 15 residues. The V gene lost 2 bases and the J gene lost 4 bases, with 11 bases spanning the gap. Germline lookup yields CDR1 SNHLY and CDR2 FYNNEI. Variable domain in full (rest from reference TRBV2 and TRBJ1-4): EPEVTQTPSHQVTQMGQEVILRCVPISNHLYFYWYRQILGQKVEFLVSFYNNEISEKSEIFDDQFSVERPDGSNFTLKIRSTKLEDSAMYFCASSEWGAFNEKLFFGSGTQLSVL.

This sequence joins TRBV6-5 and TRBJ2-1; 8 bases match TRBD2. Germline V gives CDR1 MNHEY, CDR2 SVGAGI. The CDR3 loop spans 16 amino acids. Losses at the gene ends were 5 bases for V and 1 base for J; bases not matched to a gene: 7. CDR3 sequence reads: CASSNLAGKSYNEQFF. CDR3 nucleotides: TGTGCCAGCAGTAACTTAGCGGGAAAGTCCTACAATGAGCAGTTCTTC.

CDR3 loop: CASSSPGRSGDYGYTF. Written as DNA, the CDR3 is TGTGCCAGCAGCTCACCCGGTAGATCGGGGGACTATGGCTACACCTTC. The gene calls are TRBV7-8 and TRBJ1-2; D possibly corresponds to TRBD1 (5 bases). Germline-derived CDR1 and CDR2 are SGHVS and FQNEAQ. The CDR3 runs 16 residues. V shed 4 bases and J shed 3 bases, with 18 bases lying between them.

V is TRBV5-1 and J is TRBJ1-6; D is ambiguous. The germline gives CDR1 SGHRS, CDR2 YFSETQ. The CDR3 contains 16 residues. The V and J ends lost 0 bases and 5 bases respectively, with 12 bases between them. CDR3 residues: CASSLDRGENNSPLHF. DNA of the CDR3: TGCGCCAGCAGCTTGGATCGAGGAGAGAATAATTCACCCCTCCACTTT.

The chain couples TRBV11-2 to TRBJ2-1; D gene uncertain. V lost 2 bases, J lost 3 bases, and 14 bases lay in between. CDR3 size: 16 residues. The germline V gene has CDR1 SGHAT and CDR2 FQNNGV. In DNA, the CDR3 is TGTGCCAGCAGCTTATTATCGGCAGCCCACTACAATGAGCAGTTCTTC. This sequence encodes CASSLLSAAHYNEQFF.

The rearrangement joins TRBV30 to TRBJ1-5; the D gene is possibly TRBD1 (5 bases). Germline V gene lookup returns CDR1 GTSNPN and CDR2 SVGIG (reference sequence). Trimming removed 3 bases at V and 11 bases at J, with 23 bases between. The CDR3 contains 15 residues. The CDR3 reads CAWSHSGPEMRAQHF. As DNA, the CDR3 is TGTGCCTGGAGCCACTCGGGACCTGAAATGAGGGCCCAGCATTTT.

The chain joins TRBV4-1 to TRBJ2-7; tentative D call: TRBD1 (5 bases). CDR1 MGHRA and CDR2 YSYEKL come from the germline V gene. V was clipped by 2 bases and J by 5 bases, with 16 bases between them. The CDR3 is 15 amino acids. CDR3 residues: CASSQIGLGADEQYF. In DNA, the CDR3 is TGCGCCAGCAGCCAAATAGGCCTAGGGGCGGACGAGCAGTACTTC.

The chain carries TRBV18 and TRBJ1-1, with TRBD1 matching 7 bases. V shed 2 bases, J shed 2 bases, and the junction held 5 bases outside the gene matches. The CDR3 covers 15 residues. The germline V gene encodes CDR1 KGHSH and CDR2 LQKENI. The CDR3 nucleotides are TGTGCCAGCTCACCAAGGGGACAGCTAAACACTGAAGCTTTCTTT. Translated, it gives CASSPRGQLNTEAFF. Full variable domain (missing parts from reference TRBV18 and TRBJ1-1): NAGVMQNPRHLVRRRGQEARLRCSPMKGHSHVYWYRQLPEEGLKFMVYLQKENIIDESGMPKERFSAEFPKEGPSILRIQQVVRGDSAAYFCASSPRGQLNTEAFFGQGTRLTVV.

This clone is labeled medium-sized. The V and J genes are TRBV4-1 and TRBJ1-1; tentatively, D is TRBD1 (5 bases). The CDR3 is made up of 15 amino acids. The germline gives CDR1 MGHRA, CDR2 YSYEKL. Trimming shortened V by 1 base and J by 1 base, and 10 bases separated the two germline ends. The CDR3 region is CASSQGGVANTEAFF. CDR3 DNA sequence: TGCGCCAGCAGCCAAGGGGGGGTGGCGAACACTGAAGCTTTCTTT.

The CDR3 loop is CASTDLGQGVETQYF. CDR3 DNA: TGTGCCAGCACCGATTTAGGACAGGGTGTAGAGACCCAGTACTTC. The chain employs TRBV7-2 and TRBJ2-5; TRBD1 matches 8 bases. V lost 7 bases and J lost 4; bases outside the gene matches: 11. CDR3 length equals 15 residues. CDR1 and CDR2 from the germline V gene are SGHTA and FQGNSA.

The chain couples TRBV2 to TRBJ1-2; D possibly corresponds to TRBD1 (5 bases). The CDR3 consists of 11 residues. The germline V gene has CDR1 SNHLY and CDR2 FYNNEI. Trimming took off 10 bases at V and 4 bases at J, with 10 bases between the two ends. Here the CDR3 DNA reads TGTGCCAATACGGACACCTATGGCTACACCTTC. Its protein is CANTDTYGYTF.

This clone came up a few times. The genes are TRBV5-1 and TRBJ2-2; weak D call: TRBD2 (5 bases). V was shortened by 5 bases and J by 3 bases, with 11 bases between the two germline ends. CDR1 and CDR2 (germline): SGHRS, YFSETQ. The CDR3 sequence is 14 residues long. CDR3 residues: CASSSGLHTGELFF. The CDR3, as DNA: TGCGCCAGCAGTAGTGGACTTCACACCGGGGAGCTGTTTTTT.

The chain links TRBV28 to TRBJ2-5; D is undetermined. The DNA end lines up better with TRBJ2-7; the J call may be wrong. This CDR3 has 12 residues. Germline loops: CDR1 MDHEN, CDR2 SYDVKM. CDR3 sequence (DNA): TGTGCCAGCAGTCCGCCAACCTACGAGCAGTACTTC. This translates into CASSPPTYEQYF.

The count of this clone is one. The rearrangement joins TRBV7-2 to TRBJ1-1; D unresolved. V was pared by 1 base and J by 1 base, with 10 bases between. The CDR3 is made up of 15 amino acids. Germline V lookup: CDR1 SGHTA, CDR2 FQGNSA. The CDR3 region has the DNA TGTGCCAGCAGCTTAGTCGGATCCTCGAACACTGAAGCTTTCTTT. Translating it yields CASSLVGSSNTEAFF.

The chain combines TRBV5-4 with TRBJ2-7; 9 nucleotides line up with TRBD2. J lost 3 bases, V lost 4 bases, and 2 bases had no gene match. The germline V gene encodes CDR1 SGHNT and CDR2 YYREEE (reference sequence). The CDR3 totals 13 residues. The CDR3 DNA follows: TGTGCCAGCAGCAGCGGGGGGAACTACGAGCAGTACTTC. Encoded protein: CASSSGGNYEQYF.

V gene TRBV7-2 combines with J gene TRBJ2-1; tentatively, D is TRBD2 (6 bases). Trimming stripped 8 bases from V and 7 bases from J, with 18 bases between. This CDR3 spans 14 amino acids. Germline V gene lookup returns CDR1 SGHTA and CDR2 FQGNSA. CDR3 bases: TGTGCCAGCCTAGAACGGAGGGCGGTAAATGAGCAGTTCTTC. As protein: CASLERRAVNEQFF.

The CDR3 loop reads CASSRLADTYNEQFF. CDR3 DNA: TGTGCCAGCAGCAGACTAGCGGACACCTACAATGAGCAGTTCTTC. The rearrangement joins TRBV7-2 to TRBJ2-1, with 9 bases matching TRBD2. Trimming at V came to 5 bases and at J to 2 bases, leaving 4 bases not matched to a gene. This CDR3 has 15 residues. Germline V gives CDR1 SGHTA, CDR2 FQGNSA.

This chain uses TRBV9 with TRBJ2-2, with D uncertain. The V gene's germline CDR1 is SGDLS and CDR2 YYNGEE. This CDR3 has 16 residues. V lost 4 bases, J lost 1 base, and 14 bases lay in between. CDR3 amino acids: CASSPHLARNTGELFF. CDR3 in DNA: TGTGCCAGCAGCCCTCATTTGGCCCGGAACACCGGGGAGCTGTTTTTT.

V is TRBV5-5 and J is TRBJ2-5; D call uncertain. The V end was cut by 4 bases, the J end by 2 bases, with 0 bases between. The CDR3 consists of 10 residues. Germline V gene data show CDR1 as SGHKS and CDR2 as YYEKEE (reference sequence). The CDR3 sequence is CASSQETQYF. The CDR3 DNA follows: TGTGCCAGCAGCCAAGAGACCCAGTACTTC.

This chain joins TRBV2 and TRBJ2-7; the D call may be TRBD1 or TRBD2 (5 bases each). Germline V gene sequence: CDR1 SNHLY, CDR2 FYNNEI. Trimming cost V 6 bases and J 3 bases, with 21 bases left between them. This CDR3 spans 16 amino acids. CDR3 nucleotide sequence: TGTGCCAGCAGCGTCCGAGGGACGGAATCACTCTACGAGCAGTACTTC. Translation gives CASSVRGTESLYEQYF.

CDR3 region: CASSRSGGAYEQYF. The DNA of the CDR3 is TGTGCCAGCAGCCGATCAGGAGGGGCCTACGAGCAGTACTTC. The chain recombines TRBV7-9 with TRBJ2-7, with D maybe TRBD2 (6 bases). This CDR3 comprises 14 residues. CDR1 and CDR2 from the germline V gene are SEHNR and FQNEAQ (reference sequence). Trimming pared 5 bases from V and 2 bases from J, leaving 13 bases between.

This chain joins TRBV6-1 and TRBJ1-1, with 11 bases that match TRBD1. V was pared by 6 bases and J by 6 bases, with 6 bases of the junction left unmatched. Germline loops: CDR1 MNHNS, CDR2 SASEGT. This CDR3 spans 14 amino acids. The CDR3 region is CASRGTGGFAEAFF. CDR3 nucleotide sequence: TGTGCCAGCAGGGGGACAGGGGGTTTCGCTGAAGCTTTCTTT.